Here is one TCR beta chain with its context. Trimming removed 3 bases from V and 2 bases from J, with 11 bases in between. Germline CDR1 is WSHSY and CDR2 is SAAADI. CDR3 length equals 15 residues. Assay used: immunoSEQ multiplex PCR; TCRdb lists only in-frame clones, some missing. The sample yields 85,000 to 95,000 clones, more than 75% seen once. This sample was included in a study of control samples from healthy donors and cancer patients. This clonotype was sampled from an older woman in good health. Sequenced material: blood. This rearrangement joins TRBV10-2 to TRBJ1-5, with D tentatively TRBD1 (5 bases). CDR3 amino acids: CASSDPGTGNQPQHF. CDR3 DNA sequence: TGCGCCAGCAGTGATCCGGGGACGGGCAATCAGCCCCAGCATTTT.